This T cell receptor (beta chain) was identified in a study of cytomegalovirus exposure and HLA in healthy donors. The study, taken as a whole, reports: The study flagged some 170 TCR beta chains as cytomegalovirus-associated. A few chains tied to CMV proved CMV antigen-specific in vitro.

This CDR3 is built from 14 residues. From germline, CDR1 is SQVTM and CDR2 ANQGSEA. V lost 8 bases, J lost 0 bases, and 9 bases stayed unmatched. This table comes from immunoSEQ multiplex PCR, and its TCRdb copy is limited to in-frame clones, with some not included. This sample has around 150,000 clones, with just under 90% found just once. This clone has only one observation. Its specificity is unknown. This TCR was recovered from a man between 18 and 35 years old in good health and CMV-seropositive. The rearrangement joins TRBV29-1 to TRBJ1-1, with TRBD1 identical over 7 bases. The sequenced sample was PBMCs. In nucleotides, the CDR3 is TGCAGCACGGGAACAGGGGCCATGAACACTGAAGCTTTCTTT. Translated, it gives CSTGTGAMNTEAFF.